This TCR beta chain comes out of a study of cytomegalovirus exposure and HLA in healthy donors. The CDR3 covers 16 residues. V lost 4 bases, J lost 4 bases, and 18 bases lay in between. CDR1 MDHEN and CDR2 SYDVKM come from the germline V gene. With 60 Vbeta and 13 Jbeta primers, the PCR was carried out. Sequencing used immunoSEQ multiplex PCR; TCRdb keeps in-frame clones, though not all of them. This table has 150,000 to 200,000 clones, around 84% appearing once. The source is a girl aged 2-10 years in good health and CMV-seropositive. The chain recombines TRBV28 with TRBJ2-3, with D possibly TRBD2 on 5 matching bases. The sample comprised PBMCs. CDR3 DNA: TGTGCCAGCAGTTCGCCGTATCAGACGCGGGCAGATACGCAGTATTTT. Translation gives CASSSPYQTRADTQYF.